This is a list of T cell receptor beta chains from one sample in a study of T cell responses to AZD1222 COVID-19 vaccine. Data came from immunoSEQ multiplex PCR; TCRdb stores just in-frame clones and leaves some out. Here the sample spans 150,000 to 200,000 clones, over 90% being singletons. Source: peripheral blood, taken on day 0 of AZD1222 vaccination. All receptors derive from an adult in good health. The conserved cysteine and the conserved F or W are not part of the CDR3 here. The D gene is left open where the match is weak.

>TRBD1|TRBV10-3
ADQVGQVVF
>-|TRBV6-5
ASSLNRDTEAF
>-|TRBV2
ASSGGMRNQPQH
>-|TRBV3-1/TRBV3-2
ASSLSTLAPGHYGYT
>TRBD1|TRBV29-1
SVGTGGLLGYT
>-|TRBV5-6
ASSLDGSLDSNQPQH
>-|TRBV9
ASSVGGGNNGELF
>-|TRBV29-1
SVATKANRYEQY
>TRBD2|TRBV25-1
ASSALNSGRDTDTQY
>TRBD2|TRBV4-1
ASSQAGSLAGSTDTQY
>TRBD2|TRBV19
ASRTTSGSLLEQY
>-|TRBV25-1
ASSEFGGDEQY
>TRBD1|TRBV7-9
ASSLEGTAWNEQY
>-|TRBV12-3/TRBV12-4
ASSFAMNTEAF
>-|TRBV11-2
ASSLGRNTEAF
>TRBD2|TRBV7-9
ASSLPYGGGPKSDTQY
>-|TRBV18
ASSPVSDNYEQY
>-|TRBV5-4
ASSLFRGPTEAF
>-|TRBV6-5
ASSPRVGAGTEAF
>-|TRBV4-2
ASSQEAATRSHEQY
>TRBD2|TRBV11-3
ASSIRTSGSYNEQF
>-|TRBV4-1
ASAWGEGDTEAF
>-|TRBV21-1
ASSKKSSGANVLT
>TRBD1|TRBV13
ASSRDSFYGYT
>-|TRBV9
ASSVGVGGLHYTDTQY
>-|TRBV20-1
SASHVLANSYNEQF
>-|TRBV30
AWRTGPRNTEAF
>TRBD1|TRBV6-2/TRBV6-3
ASSLTGATEAF
>-|TRBV29-1
SVRTGKRYEQY
>-|TRBV6-5
ASSYSGSSLGDTQY